The clone carrying this T cell receptor (beta chain) was detected many times. What it binds is not known. The entry originates in a study of CD8 T cells in ankylosing spondylitis. Study-level points and caveats: Disease-linked clones were reportedly significantly enriched in matched ankylosing spondylitis synovial fluid. Seemingly distinctive of ankylosing spondylitis blood was a TCR beta motif formed by eight highly homologous variants.

The germline V gene encodes CDR1 SGHTS and CDR2 YDEGEE. This CDR3 has 11 residues. V shed 1 base and J shed 5 bases, with 4 bases lying between them. TCRdb reanalysed the 5' RACE reads using MiXCR and keeps one entry per CDR3 protein. The sample has 30,000 to 45,000 distinct CDR3 sequences; approximately 10% are singletons. This chain joins TRBV5-8 and TRBJ2-7; no firm D call. What was sequenced was blood, either unsorted or a sorted T cell fraction (not recorded which). The sequence derives from a male donor with ankylosing spondylitis or in good health (not recorded which). CDR3 in amino acids: CASSLYNEQYF. CDR3 DNA sequence: TGTGCCAGCAGCTTGTATAACGAGCAGTACTTC. The full variable domain, in which reference TRBV5-8 and TRBJ2-7 provide the parts outside the CDR3, is EAGVTQSPTHLIKTRGQQATLRCSPISGHTSVYWYQQALGLGLQFLLWYDEGEERNRGNFPPRFSGRQFPNYSSELNVNALELEDSALYLCASSLYNEQYFGPGTRLTVT.